Included here is one TCR beta chain sequence, with context. What it binds is not known. The authors ran a second PCR of roughly 6 to 12 cycles using a sample-barcoded 5' primer and a J-beta primer mix. With 12 random nucleotides, a template-switch adaptor tagged each individual cDNA molecule. MiXCR, applied by TCRdb to the 5' RACE reads, yields one record per CDR3 protein. The sample yields around 1,900,000 distinct CDR3 sequences, more than 35% seen once. Germline V CDR1 and CDR2: SEHNR, FQNEAQ (reference sequence). This CDR3 is 14 amino acids long. The sample is drawn from a study of blood T cells in healthy people across ages. General study results and limits: Older individuals had lower TCR beta diversity per million T cells (the decline was roughly linear). Total diversity from one million sequenced T cells was likely underestimated. Aged donors had fewer naive CD4+ cells and lower diversity than long-lived donors.

This rearrangement joins TRBV7-9 to TRBJ2-5; 8 bases agree with TRBD1. The J call may be wrong; the DNA end is better matched by TRBJ2-7. The receptor was isolated from a human donor in good health. Material for sequencing was blood. The CDR3 DNA reads TGTGCCAGCAGCTTAGGAAACACAGGGGGCGAGCAGTACTTC. Amino acid sequence: CASSLGNTGGEQYF.